Presented here are 21 T cell receptor beta chains from one specimen sequenced in a study of OX40 agonist ivuxolimab in advanced cancers. The repertoire was sequenced with immunoSEQ multiplex PCR; TCRdb's copy has only in-frame clones and lacks some. The table includes roughly 20,000 clones, approximately 83% detected once. Sequenced here: CD4+ or CD8+ T cells sorted from blood, sampled in a trial of the OX40 agonist ivuxolimab. All receptors come from an adult with an advanced solid tumor such as melanoma, head and neck, liver or kidney cancer.

V usage is TRBV5-1 and J usage is TRBJ1-1; no definite D call. Germline V lookup: CDR1 SGHRS, CDR2 YFSETQ. This CDR3 has 15 amino acids. The V end lost 1 base, the J end lost 5 bases, and 15 bases lay between the germline ends. CDR3 sequence: CASSLRGRDATEAFF. CDR3 nucleotides: TGCGCCAGCAGCTTGCGTGGGCGCGACGCGACTGAAGCTTTCTTT.

The chain is built from TRBV5-4 and TRBJ2-3; the match to TRBD2 covers 11 bases. Germline V gives CDR1 SGHNT, CDR2 YYREEE (reference sequence). There are 14 residues in the CDR3. V gave up 4 bases and J gave up 5 bases; unmatched junction bases: 3. The CDR3 DNA reads TGTGCCAGCAGCCCGGGACTAGCGGAAGATACGCAGTATTTT. Amino acid sequence: CASSPGLAEDTQYF.

The J gene is TRBJ1-3, the V gene TRBV5-1; 11 bases are a match to TRBD1. The CDR3 runs 15 residues. Germline loops: CDR1 SGHRS, CDR2 YFSETQ. The ends lost 5 bases at V and 4 bases at J; junction bases unmatched: 5. The DNA of the CDR3 is TGCGCCAGCAGTCGGGACAGGGGGTCAGGAAACACCATATATTTT. It yields the protein CASSRDRGSGNTIYF.

The chain couples TRBV6-1 to TRBJ1-6; maybe TRBD1 (5 bases). The CDR3 is made up of 14 amino acids. Germline V gene data show CDR1 as MNHNS and CDR2 as SASEGT. V gave up 3 bases and J gave up 10 bases, with 13 bases separating them. The CDR3: CASSETVGRSPLHF. As DNA, the CDR3 is TGTGCCAGCAGTGAGACAGTGGGACGATCACCCCTCCACTTT.

This chain connects TRBV5-6 to TRBJ2-7; 7 nucleotides agree with TRBD2. Trimming took 3 bases from V and 4 from J; bases not matched to a gene: 13. Germline V CDR1 and CDR2: SGHDT, YYEEEE. CDR3 length: 16 amino acids. The CDR3 DNA reads TGTGCCAGCAGCTCCCTCGGTCGGGAGGTCCAGTACGAGCAGTACTTC. This encodes CASSSLGREVQYEQYF. Looking up the rest from reference TRBV5-6 and TRBJ2-7 gives the full variable domain: DAGVTQSPTHLIKTRGQQVTLRCSPKSGHDTVSWYQQALGQGPQFIFQYYEEEERQRGNFPDRFSGHQFPNYSSELNVNALLLGDSALYLCASSSLGREVQYEQYFGPGTRLTVT.

The chain employs TRBV19 and TRBJ2-2; perhaps D is TRBD1 or TRBD2 (6 bases each). The CDR3 runs to 14 residues. CDR1 is LNHDA and CDR2 is SQIVND in the germline V gene (reference sequence). Between the trimmed V and J ends, which lost 7 bases and 4 bases, there was a span of 13 bases. Here the CDR3 DNA reads TGTGCCAGTAAGACCGGAGGGGGCACCGGGGAGCTGTTTTTT. Translating gives CASKTGGGTGELFF.

The J gene is TRBJ1-4, the V gene TRBV5-1, with 11 bases that match TRBD1. CDR3 length equals 14 residues. The V and J ends lost 4 bases and 8 bases, in that order; junction bases with no gene match: 4. Germline CDR1 SGHRS, CDR2 YFSETQ. CDR3 amino acids: CASSGQGAEEKLFF. The CDR3 DNA reads as TGCGCCAGCAGCGGACAGGGGGCGGAGGAAAAACTGTTTTTT.

The V and J genes are TRBV5-1 and TRBJ2-3; no definite D call. The V end was cut by 5 bases, the J end by 2 bases, with 15 bases between. This CDR3 spans 15 amino acids. Germline V gives CDR1 SGHRS, CDR2 YFSETQ. The CDR3 DNA reads as TGCGCCAGCAGGCTTCAGGTAGCCGACACAGATACGCAGTATTTT. Protein sequence: CASRLQVADTDTQYF.

The CDR3 DNA reads as TGTGCCAGCACGGGGGGCTCCTACGAGCAGTACTTC. It yields the protein CASTGGSYEQYF. The rearrangement links TRBV6-1 to TRBJ2-7; 7 bases align to TRBD2. This CDR3 is 12 amino acids long. The junction had 0 bases not matched to a gene; V was cut back by 7 bases and J by 0 bases. Per germline, CDR1 MNHNS and CDR2 SASEGT.

The CDR3 DNA reads TGTGCCACCCGGCAGGGCCGGCAGTACTTC. This sequence encodes CATRQGRQYF. The rearrangement uses TRBV19 and TRBJ2-7, with TRBD1 as a possible D gene (5 bases). Germline assignment: CDR1 LNHDA and CDR2 SQIVND (reference sequence). The V gene lost 10 bases and the J gene lost 9 bases, with 13 bases spanning the gap. This CDR3 has 10 residues.

This clone has just one count. The gene calls are TRBV4-2 and TRBJ2-7, with 9 bases that match TRBD1. The J segment lost 3 bases and the V segment lost 5 bases, leaving 2 bases of the junction unmatched. CDR3 length: 13 amino acids. The germline V gene has CDR1 LGHNA and CDR2 YNFKEQ. CDR3 nucleotide sequence: TGTGCCAGCAGCTTGACAGGGGGCTACGAGCAGTACTTC. The encoded protein is CASSLTGGYEQYF.

The V gene is TRBV14, the J gene TRBJ2-3; no definite D call. The V end lost 6 bases, the J end lost 7 bases, and 8 bases lay between the germline ends. The germline gives CDR1 SGHDN, CDR2 FVKESK. The CDR3 is 11 residues long. This CDR3 reads CASSQKNTQYF. CDR3 in DNA: TGTGCCAGCAGTCAAAAAAATACGCAGTATTTT. The whole variable domain, filled in from reference TRBV14 and TRBJ2-3, reads EAGVTQFPSHSVIEKGQTVTLRCDPISGHDNLYWYRRVMGKEIKFLLHFVKESKQDESGMPNNRFLAERTGGTYSTLKVQPAELEDSGVYFCASSQKNTQYFGPGTRLTVL.

The chain joins TRBV19 to TRBJ1-2, with 7 bases that match TRBD1. The CDR3 spans 15 residues. The trim removed 0 bases at V and 4 bases at J, leaving 5 bases unmatched. Germline loops: CDR1 LNHDA, CDR2 SQIVND (reference sequence). The CDR3 nucleotides read TGTGCCAGTAGTATAGATCGACAGGGTTCCTATGGCTACACCTTC. Encoded protein: CASSIDRQGSYGYTF.

The chain joins TRBV6-4 to TRBJ1-1; D is ambiguous. CDR1 is MRHNA, CDR2 SNTAGT, per germline. Trimming removed 8 bases at V and 3 bases at J, with 7 bases between. The CDR3 length is 11 residues. The chain's CDR3 is CASGSDTEAFF. As DNA, the CDR3 is TGTGCCAGCGGTTCGGACACTGAAGCTTTCTTT.

CDR3 protein: CASSPRSTEAFF. CDR3 nucleotides: TGTGCCAGCAGCCCCCGAAGTACCGAAGCTTTCTTT. The chain combines TRBV7-2 with TRBJ1-1; D gene uncertain. V was trimmed by 5 bases and J by 8 bases, leaving 12 bases between them. CDR3 length: 12 residues. Per the germline V gene, CDR1 is SGHTA and CDR2 is FQGNSA.

V gene TRBV5-1 combines with J gene TRBJ2-5, with 8 nucleotides matching TRBD1. CDR1 and CDR2 (germline): SGHRS, YFSETQ. There are 15 residues in the CDR3. The trim removed 0 bases at V and 1 base at J, leaving 2 bases unmatched. The CDR3 loop is CASSLAGTGQETQYF. The CDR3, as DNA: TGCGCCAGCAGCTTGGCCGGGACAGGCCAAGAGACCCAGTACTTC.

The CDR3 is CASMLRAGNQPQHF. For the CDR3, the DNA is TGTGCCAGTATGCTCAGGGCAGGCAATCAGCCCCAGCATTTT. The rearrangement links TRBV19 to TRBJ1-5; possible D gene TRBD1, 5 bases. The germline V gene encodes CDR1 LNHDA and CDR2 SQIVND (reference sequence). Trimming left V 7 bases short and J 2 bases short, with 12 bases between. The CDR3 runs to 14 residues.

CDR3 nucleotide sequence: TGTGCCACCATGGGGAGCGAGGGGGCGAGCTCCTACAATGAGCAGTTCTTC. Its translation: CATMGSEGASSYNEQFF. V usage is TRBV10-3 and J usage is TRBJ2-1; TRBD1 matches 7 bases. This CDR3 contains 17 residues. Germline loops: CDR1 ENHRY, CDR2 SYGVKD. V shed 10 bases, J shed 0 bases, and the junction held 15 bases outside the gene matches.

The V call is TRBV19, the J call TRBJ1-5, with D maybe TRBD1 (6 bases). The length of the CDR3 is 13 residues. V was pared by 10 bases and J by 6 bases, with 16 bases between. Germline CDR1 reads LNHDA; CDR2 reads SQIVND (reference sequence). In nucleotides, the CDR3 is TGTGCCACCAATCCCGGGGGCGGTCAGCCCCAGCATTTT. Translating gives CATNPGGGQPQHF.

The chain has TRBV10-3 and TRBJ1-3; D not resolved. The CDR3 contains 15 residues. CDR1 is ENHRY and CDR2 is SYGVKD in the germline V gene. Trimming left V 4 bases short and J 6 bases short, with 16 bases between. CDR3 bases: TGTGCCATCAGTGGGGCTGGTGGGGATGTAAACACCATATATTTT. Encoded protein: CAISGAGGDVNTIYF.

The genes are TRBV29-1 and TRBJ2-1; 8 bases align to TRBD2. The CDR3 contains 13 residues. V shed 6 bases, J shed 9 bases, and the junction held 10 bases outside the gene matches. Germline CDR1 reads SQVTM; CDR2 reads ANQGSEA. CDR3 nucleotides: TGCAGCGTGCAGGCAAGCGGGGGCGGTGAGCAGTTCTTC. It translates to CSVQASGGGEQFF.